The 8 T cell receptor beta chains below were found in one sample sequenced in a study of control samples from healthy donors and cancer patients. Produced via immunoSEQ multiplex PCR; TCRdb's table is partial and in-frame only. The repertoire holds 60,000 or so clones, with more than 95% as singletons. The sequenced material came from blood. These receptors originate from a woman aged 18-29 years in good health.

The chain carries TRBV7-2 and TRBJ2-7, with D uncertain. The CDR3 runs 13 residues. Germline V CDR1 and CDR2: SGHTA, FQGNSA. Trimming shortened V by 6 bases and J by 5 bases, and 14 bases separated the two germline ends. In DNA form, the CDR3 reads TGTGCCAGCAGACCGAGCGCGGTCCACGAGCAGTACTTC. Protein: CASRPSAVHEQYF.

V is TRBV29-1 and J is TRBJ1-1; D is unresolved. The germline gives CDR1 SQVTM, CDR2 ANQGSEA. The CDR3 length is 14 residues. With 1 base removed from V and 4 bases from J, the gap between germline ends came to 13 bases. CDR3 coding DNA: TGCAGCGTTGAAGCAAGTCAGGTTGTCACTGAAGCTTTCTTT. Residues: CSVEASQVVTEAFF.

The V call is TRBV6-4, the J call TRBJ2-1, with 11 bases that match TRBD1. J gave up 7 bases and V 5 bases, and 4 bases lay outside the gene matches. CDR1 and CDR2 from the germline V gene are MRHNA and SNTAGT. The CDR3 is 14 residues long. This CDR3 is CASSKGQGANEQFF. CDR3 nucleotides: TGTGCCAGCAGTAAAGGACAGGGGGCGAATGAGCAGTTCTTC.

This chain connects TRBV14 to TRBJ1-1, with D tentatively TRBD1 (6 bases). V lost 1 base and J 4 bases, leaving 10 bases between the germline ends. Germline CDR1 SGHDN, CDR2 FVKESK. There are 14 residues in the CDR3. The DNA for the CDR3 is TGTGCCAGCAGCCAAGTTTTAGGGGGCACTGAAGCTTTCTTT. Residues: CASSQVLGGTEAFF.

The rearrangement links TRBV4-3 to TRBJ2-1, with 10 bases matching TRBD2. With V trimmed by 0 bases and J by 4 bases, 9 bases remained unmatched. CDR3 size: 18 residues. The V gene's germline CDR1 is LGHNA and CDR2 YSLEER. The CDR3 nucleotides read TGCGCCAGCAGCCAAGATGGGCCTAGCGGGGGTCCTTACAATGAGCAGTTCTTC. Its translation: CASSQDGPSGGPYNEQFF.

The chain has TRBV4-2 and TRBJ1-5; D is possibly TRBD1 (6 bases). The germline CDR1 and CDR2 sequences are LGHNA and YNFKEQ. Trimming pared 0 bases from V and 6 bases from J, leaving 12 bases between. This CDR3 spans 15 amino acids. Here the CDR3 reads CASSQEQGNSQPQHF. The DNA of the CDR3 is TGTGCCAGCAGCCAAGAGCAGGGGAACAGTCAGCCCCAGCATTTT.

The chain uses TRBV4-1 and TRBJ1-5; D is uncertain. The CDR3 spans 17 residues. Germline CDR1 MGHRA, CDR2 YSYEKL. V was pared by 1 base and J by 0 bases, with 13 bases between. DNA of the CDR3: TGCGCCAGCAGCCAAGGAAGCCTAGGCGTTAGCAATCAGCCCCAGCATTTT. Translation gives CASSQGSLGVSNQPQHF.

The V and J genes are TRBV2 and TRBJ2-1; D gene ambiguous. The ends were cut back, 6 bases at V and 5 bases at J, with 14 bases in the middle. Per germline, CDR1 SNHLY and CDR2 FYNNEI. The CDR3 loop spans 14 amino acids. The CDR3 coding sequence is TGTGCCAGCAGAGCTTTGTCGGCTCACAATGAGCAGTTCTTC. Its translation is CASRALSAHNEQFF. Drawing the rest from reference TRBV2 and TRBJ2-1, the complete variable domain is EPEVTQTPSHQVTQMGQEVILRCVPISNHLYFYWYRQILGQKVEFLVSFYNNEISEKSEIFDDQFSVERPDGSNFTLKIRSTKLEDSAMYFCASRALSAHNEQFFGPGTRLTVL.